The 12 T cell receptor beta chains below were found in one sample sequenced in a study of T cell responses to AZD1222 COVID-19 vaccine (dated by TCRdb to the early 2020s). The sample's time point label, in plain terms: about 28 days (+/-7) after the second vaccine dose. Libraries were constructed by the immunoSEQ multiplex PCR assay. TCRdb's version of the immuneACCESS table is confined to in-frame rearrangements and falls short of the full clone set. An unresolved V gene accounts for under half of the shortfall where checked; the remainder is of unknown origin. A total of approximately 210,000 clones appear in this sample, approximately 93% of them only once. Under 4% of the sample lies in the top ten. The sequenced sample was peripheral blood, obtained 28 days after the second AZD1222 dose. These TCRs come from an adult who received the AZD1222 COVID-19 vaccine.

The rearrangement links TRBV11-2 to TRBJ2-1; weak D call: TRBD2 (6 bases). CDR1 and CDR2 (germline): SGHAT, FQNNGV. CDR3 length: 17 residues. Trimming left V 5 bases short and J 4 bases short, with 21 bases between. In DNA, the CDR3 is TGTGCCAGCAGCCCCAATCAGGCGGGGTGGGGTTACAATGAGCAGTTCTTC. Its translation is CASSPNQAGWGYNEQFF.

V and J are TRBV5-8 and TRBJ1-5; 7 nucleotides align to TRBD1. The CDR3 is made up of 15 amino acids. V lost 4 bases to trimming and J lost 3 bases; unmatched junction nucleotides: 7. Germline CDR1 SGHTS, CDR2 YDEGEE. In nucleotides, the CDR3 is TGTGCCAGCAGCATCGGGACAGTCTCCAATCAGCCCCAGCATTTT. This translates into CASSIGTVSNQPQHF. The full variable domain, completed using reference TRBV5-8 and TRBJ1-5, is EAGVTQSPTHLIKTRGQQATLRCSPISGHTSVYWYQQALGLGLQFLLWYDEGEERNRGNFPPRFSGRQFPNYSSELNVNALELEDSALYLCASSIGTVSNQPQHFGDGTRLSIL.

This clone has a handful of counts. The chain uses TRBV10-2 and TRBJ1-1; 9 bases are shared with TRBD1. Germline trimming cut 7 bases from V and 7 bases from J; bases unmatched to any gene: 10. The CDR3 contains 14 residues. Per the germline V gene, CDR1 is WSHSY and CDR2 is SAAADI. The DNA for the CDR3 is TGCGCCAGCAACCGGGCCCGGGACAGGGATGAAGCTTTCTTT. Amino acid sequence: CASNRARDRDEAFF.

J is TRBJ1-1 and V is TRBV5-5; unclear D gene. CDR1 and CDR2 from the germline V gene are SGHKS and YYEKEE (reference sequence). The CDR3 runs 17 residues. The V end lost 0 bases, the J end lost 4 bases, and 19 bases lay between the germline ends. CDR3 in DNA: TGTGCCAGCAGCTTGGGATGGCTGGGTCCTGGTGGCACTGAAGCTTTCTTT. Translating gives CASSLGWLGPGGTEAFF.

V and J are TRBV25-1 and TRBJ2-7; no firm D call. Trimming left V 3 bases short and J 2 bases short, with 17 bases between. The CDR3 length is 16 residues. CDR1 is MGHDK, CDR2 SYGVNS, per germline. The CDR3 region is CASSEAAIVDPYEQYF. CDR3 coding DNA: TGTGCCAGCAGTGAGGCTGCGATCGTGGACCCCTACGAGCAGTACTTC.

The chain is built from TRBV2 and TRBJ1-3; D call uncertain. The CDR3 is made up of 13 amino acids. V dropped 7 bases and J dropped 2 bases, with 9 bases sitting between them. The germline gives CDR1 SNHLY, CDR2 FYNNEI. The CDR3 bases are TGTGCCAGCACGATCTACCCTGGAAACACCATATATTTT. Translation gives CASTIYPGNTIYF.

The gene calls are TRBV7-2 and TRBJ2-5, with D unresolved. The V gene's germline CDR1 is SGHTA and CDR2 FQGNSA. The CDR3 has 15 residues. V was cut by 5 bases and J by 5 bases, with 18 bases left in between. The CDR3 DNA sequence: TGTGCCAGCAGCCCCGGTGGTGAGAGAGTGGAGACCCAGTACTTC. This codes for CASSPGGERVETQYF.

This clone was seen a few times. The V and J genes are TRBV28 and TRBJ1-5; D ambiguous. The germline V and J ends were trimmed by 8 bases and 0 bases, with 11 bases remaining between them. Germline assignment: CDR1 MDHEN and CDR2 SYDVKM. This CDR3 spans 14 amino acids. CDR3 bases: TGTGCCAGCTATCCCGACATTAGCAATCAGCCCCAGCATTTT. Translation gives CASYPDISNQPQHF.

CDR3 sequence (DNA): TGTGCCAGTAGTATATCGGTGGGGCGGGAGGGCCCCAACACCGGGGAGCTGTTTTTT. It translates to CASSISVGREGPNTGELFF. The rearrangement uses TRBV19 and TRBJ2-2; 9 nucleotides line up with TRBD2. J lost 2 bases, V lost 2 bases, and 12 bases had no gene match. The CDR3 runs 19 residues. Germline V gene lookup returns CDR1 LNHDA and CDR2 SQIVND (reference sequence).

The V gene is TRBV19, the J gene TRBJ2-7, with no clear D. This CDR3 is 15 amino acids long. V was clipped by 2 bases and J by 2 bases, with 13 bases between them. The V gene's germline CDR1 is LNHDA and CDR2 SQIVND (reference sequence). The CDR3, as DNA: TGTGCCAGTAGTATACAAACCGGGCCCCCCTACGAGCAGTACTTC. The encoded protein is CASSIQTGPPYEQYF.

The V gene is TRBV9, the J gene TRBJ1-6; D gene ambiguous. Germline V gene sequence: CDR1 SGDLS, CDR2 YYNGEE. This CDR3 is built from 15 residues. The V end was cut by 3 bases, the J end by 4 bases, with 11 bases between. CDR3 coding DNA: TGTGCCAGCAGCGACGGTTCGGGATATAATTCACCCCTCCACTTT. Its protein product is CASSDGSGYNSPLHF.

J is TRBJ2-1 and V is TRBV12-5, with D maybe TRBD1 (5 bases). V dropped 0 bases and J dropped 12 bases, with 12 bases sitting between them. The CDR3 is 13 amino acids. The germline gives CDR1 LGHNT, CDR2 FRNRAP. Here the CDR3 DNA reads TGTGCTAGTGGTTTGGTAGAGACCCAGGGGCAGTTCTTC. Encoded protein: CASGLVETQGQFF.